Below are 15 T cell receptor beta chains sequenced from a single sample in a study of Graves' ophthalmopathy and Graves' hyperthyroidism. RNA transcripts provided the template for amplifying TCR beta CDR3 regions. Second-round multiplex PCR came after first-round RT-PCR with HTBI primers. Using its own MiXCR run on the multiplex PCR reads, TCRdb lists one record per CDR3 protein. The sample records roughly 500,000 distinct CDR3 sequences, 14% being singletons. The sequencing input was blood. The receptors come from a woman aged 30 to 39 with Graves' ophthalmopathy.

This clonotype was seen repeatedly, ten times or more. The rearrangement joins TRBV12-3 or TRBV12-4 to TRBJ2-7; 9 bases align to TRBD2. This CDR3 contains 14 residues. J gave up 7 bases and V 5 bases, and 9 bases lay outside the gene matches. For the CDR3, the DNA is TGTGCCAGCAGTCGTACCGGACTAGCGTGGGAGCAGTACTTC. Its translation: CASSRTGLAWEQYF.

This chain joins TRBV28 and TRBJ2-7; 11 nucleotides agree with TRBD2. CDR3 length equals 16 residues. The V gene's germline CDR1 is MDHEN and CDR2 SYDVKM. Trimming took 7 bases from V and 10 from J; bases not matched to a gene: 18. This chain's CDR3 is CASTDRTSGPHRFQYF. DNA for the CDR3: TGTGCCAGCACCGATAGGACTAGCGGGCCCCACCGGTTTCAGTACTTC.

This clonotype has more than one count but fewer than ten. Compared with germline, one end of the junction differs, possibly owing to a read error. The chain links TRBV28 to TRBJ2-2; 8 bases are a match to TRBD2. CDR1 and CDR2 (germline): MDHEN, SYDVKM. The CDR3 runs 13 residues. The CDR3 DNA sequence: TGTGCCAGCAGGGCCCCGGGAGGGCGTGAGCTGTCTTTT. It codes for CASRAPGGRELSF.

At least ten counts were recorded for this clonotype. The genes are TRBV27 and TRBJ2-5; D may be TRBD2 (6 bases). V was pared by 7 bases and J by 3 bases, with 9 bases between. This CDR3 contains 12 residues. Germline V gene sequence: CDR1 MNHEY, CDR2 SMNVEV (reference sequence). The CDR3 DNA sequence: TGTGCCAGCAAGGACTATAAAGAGACCCAGTACTTC. Translated, it gives CASKDYKETQYF.

This clonotype came up a few times. This chain uses TRBV9 with TRBJ2-5; D is unclear. Germline CDR1 reads SGDLS; CDR2 reads YYNGEE. This CDR3 has 13 amino acids. V lost 1 base to trimming and J lost 5 bases, with 9 bases between them. As DNA, the CDR3 is TGTGCCAGCAGCGTATCGAAAGACGAGACCCAGTACTTC. This translates into CASSVSKDETQYF.

The rearrangement joins TRBV12-3 or TRBV12-4 to TRBJ2-2; maybe TRBD1 (5 bases). V shed 6 bases and J shed 5 bases, with 10 bases lying between them. The CDR3 is made up of 13 amino acids. The CDR3 reads CASRYRITGELFF. CDR3 DNA: TGTGCCAGCAGATACAGGATTACCGGGGAGCTGTTTTTT.

This clonotype was recorded many times. The chain carries TRBV20-1 and TRBJ1-1; TRBD1 agrees at 8 bases. V lost 5 bases and J lost 1; bases outside the gene matches: 3. The CDR3 consists of 13 residues. Germline V gives CDR1 DFQATT, CDR2 SNEGSKA (reference sequence). The CDR3 region is CSAAGGQNTEAFF. The CDR3 DNA is TGCAGTGCTGCAGGGGGCCAGAACACTGAAGCTTTCTTT.

This clonotype was seen at least ten times. The genes are TRBV3-1 and TRBJ2-5, with D hard to call. Germline lookup yields CDR1 LGHDT and CDR2 YNNKEL (reference sequence). Trimming shortened V by 1 base and J by 4 bases, and 7 bases separated the two germline ends. The CDR3 runs 13 residues. CDR3 in amino acids: CASSQVRGETQYF. CDR3 nucleotides: TGTGCCAGCAGCCAAGTTAGAGGAGAGACCCAGTACTTC.

On this clonotype: One junction end does not reproduce the germline sequence, and a read error may be involved. The chain carries TRBV28 and TRBJ1-2; weak D call: TRBD1 (5 bases). The length of the CDR3 is 15 residues. Per the germline V gene, CDR1 is MDHEN and CDR2 is SYDVKM. The CDR3 DNA reads as TGTGCTAGCAGTTTCACAGGCGGCATCATCTATGGCTACACCTTC. Amino acids: CASSFTGGIIYGYTF.

In its sample, this clonotype was seen many times. The chain links TRBV6-4 to TRBJ2-5, with 13 bases identical to TRBD2. Germline V gives CDR1 MRHNA, CDR2 SNTAGT. The length of the CDR3 is 17 residues. J was trimmed by 11 bases and V by 3 bases; bases with no gene match: 15. For the CDR3, the DNA is TGTGCCAGCAGTGAACATACTAGCGGGAGGGCTATCCCCAAACAGTACTTC. Its translation is CASSEHTSGRAIPKQYF.

This clonotype was picked up many times. V is TRBV7-9 and J is TRBJ1-2; D is uncertain. Germline V gene data show CDR1 as SEHNR and CDR2 as FQNEAQ (reference sequence). The CDR3 loop spans 12 amino acids. With 5 bases removed from V and 8 bases from J, the gap between germline ends came to 12 bases. The CDR3 coding sequence is TGTGCCAGCAGCAGAGAACAGACCGGCTACACCTTC. Translated, it gives CASSREQTGYTF. The variable domain in full, completed from reference TRBV7-9 and TRBJ1-2, reads DTGVSQNPRHKITKRGQNVTFRCDPISEHNRLYWYRQTLGQGPEFLTYFQNEAQLEKSRLLSDRFSAERPKGSFSTLEIQRTEQGDSAMYLCASSREQTGYTFGSGTRLTVV.

Concerning this clonotype itself: This may stem from a read error, because a much larger clone lies one nucleotide away. The chain uses TRBV20-1 and TRBJ1-2; D is perhaps TRBD1 (5 bases). CDR1 and CDR2 (germline): DFQATT, SNEGSKA (reference sequence). The CDR3 totals 12 residues. The CDR3 sequence is CSAAAGNYGCTF. CDR3 bases: TGCAGTGCTGCAGCAGGGAACTATGGCTGCACCTTC.

This clonotype was counted at least ten times. V and J are TRBV20-1 and TRBJ1-5, with D perhaps TRBD1 (6 bases). The V end lost 3 bases, the J end lost 2 bases, and 11 bases lay between the germline ends. Per the germline V gene, CDR1 is DFQATT and CDR2 is SNEGSKA (reference sequence). The CDR3 consists of 14 residues. The CDR3 here is CSARQQGGNQPQHF. Here the CDR3 DNA reads TGCAGTGCTAGGCAACAGGGTGGCAATCAGCCCCAGCATTTT.

This clonotype was picked up many times. V is TRBV30 and J is TRBJ2-7; D remains unclear. The CDR3 is 12 amino acids. From germline, CDR1 is GTSNPN and CDR2 SVGIG (reference sequence). The V end lost 0 bases, the J end lost 3 bases, and 6 bases lay between the germline ends. The CDR3 nucleotides read TGTGCCTGGAGTGTACACAGCTACGAGCAGTACTTC. Translated: CAWSVHSYEQYF.

This chain links TRBV20-1 with TRBJ2-7; D is perhaps TRBD1 (6 bases). The V and J ends lost 3 bases and 3 bases respectively, with 12 bases between them. Per the germline V gene, CDR1 is DFQATT and CDR2 is SNEGSKA (reference sequence). The CDR3 runs 13 residues. CDR3 in amino acids: CSASFQGLYEQYF. The DNA for the CDR3 is TGCAGTGCTAGTTTTCAGGGGCTCTACGAGCAGTACTTC.